This TCR beta chain was sequenced for a study of control samples from healthy donors and cancer patients. The method was immunoSEQ multiplex PCR; TCRdb's version includes in-frame clones alone and lacks a portion of them. The repertoire holds 90,000 to 150,000 clones, with more than 70% as singletons. The sequenced sample was blood. This TCR was sampled from a man between 40 and 49 years old in good health.

This CDR3 is CASSGDRSGGYTF. In DNA form, the CDR3 reads TGTGCCAGCAGCGGGGACAGGTCCGGTGGCTACACCTTC. The chain couples TRBV5-6 to TRBJ1-2, with 8 positions matching TRBD1. From germline, CDR1 is SGHDT and CDR2 YYEEEE. The CDR3 loop spans 13 amino acids. The V gene end was trimmed by 4 bases and the J gene end by 7 bases; junction bases not matched to a gene: 6.